This is a list of T cell receptor beta chains from one sample in a study of post-analysis software for immune sequencing data. Each CDR3 protein gets one entry after TCRdb re-called the PCR reads with MiXCR. The sample records around 710,000 distinct CDR3 sequences, 46% being singletons. The specimen sequenced was blood. Every receptor here comes from a girl aged 10 to 17 with multiple sclerosis. Each CDR3 is given with its conserved first and last residue. Fields, in order: CDR3 length, D gene, V gene, J gene, clone size, CDR3 DNA, CDR3 protein. A D gene is named only where the DNA matches it firmly. Not every row has a clone size; where given, it reads once, few, many or a size class.

17	TRBD1	TRBV9	TRBJ1-2	NA	TGTGCCAGCAGCGTAGGCCCACCGGGACAGGAGGTCTATGGCTACACCTTC	CASSVGPPGQEVYGYTF
15	NA	TRBV12-3/TRBV12-4	TRBJ2-7	NA	TGTGCCAGCAGTTTAGACGGTGGAGCCTCCTACGAGCAGTACTTC	CASSLDGGASYEQYF
14	NA	TRBV11-2	TRBJ2-1	few	TGTGCCAGCAGCCTCCGGGGGACTGGCAATGAGCAGTTCTTC	CASSLRGTGNEQFF
12	TRBD2	TRBV12-3/TRBV12-4	TRBJ2-3	NA	TGTGCCAGCGGCGCCCCAGGGAGGGAACTGTATTTT	CASGAPGRELYF
13	TRBD1	TRBV20-1	TRBJ1-4	NA	TGCAGTGCTATCCCGGGACAGGGGGAAAAACTGTTTTTT	CSAIPGQGEKLFF
17	NA	TRBV25-1	TRBJ2-7	NA	TGTGCCAGCAGTGAATATTTCCCTCAGGAGAACTCCTACGAGCAGTACTTC	CASSEYFPQENSYEQYF
15	TRBD1	TRBV12-3/TRBV12-4	TRBJ1-1	NA	TGTGCCAGCAGTTTAGTGGGACAGGGTGGCACTGAAGCTTTCTTT	CASSLVGQGGTEAFF
15	TRBD2	TRBV11-2	TRBJ2-1	many	TGTGCCAGCGCGTGGGGGACTAGCGGTTACAATGAGCAGTTCTTC	CASAWGTSGYNEQFF
11	NA	TRBV7-2	TRBJ2-2	few	TGTGCCAGCAGTATCACCGGGGAGCTGTTTTTT	CASSITGELFF
14	NA	TRBV20-1	TRBJ2-3	NA	TGCAGTGCCACCAGCCTGTCGAGCACAGATACGCAGTATTTT	CSATSLSSTDTQYF
15	NA	TRBV20-1	TRBJ1-1	NA	TGCAGTGCTAGAGACCTAGGACAGATGAACACTGAAGCTTTCTTT	CSARDLGQMNTEAFF
15	NA	TRBV9	TRBJ2-1	NA	TGTGCCAGCAGCGTGGGGCAAGTCTCCTACAATGAGCAGTTCTTC	CASSVGQVSYNEQFF
12	NA	TRBV20-1	TRBJ1-1	once	TGCAGTGCTAGCCATATGAACACTGAAGCTTTCTTT	CSASHMNTEAFF
14	NA	TRBV6-6	TRBJ2-1	NA	TGTGCCAGCAGTTGCTCCGGGGCCGACAATGAGCAGTTCTTC	CASSCSGADNEQFF
16	NA	TRBV25-1	TRBJ2-7	NA	TGTGCCAGCAGTGAATTAGGAGGGGGCGAGTCGGACGAGCAGTACTTC	CASSELGGGESDEQYF